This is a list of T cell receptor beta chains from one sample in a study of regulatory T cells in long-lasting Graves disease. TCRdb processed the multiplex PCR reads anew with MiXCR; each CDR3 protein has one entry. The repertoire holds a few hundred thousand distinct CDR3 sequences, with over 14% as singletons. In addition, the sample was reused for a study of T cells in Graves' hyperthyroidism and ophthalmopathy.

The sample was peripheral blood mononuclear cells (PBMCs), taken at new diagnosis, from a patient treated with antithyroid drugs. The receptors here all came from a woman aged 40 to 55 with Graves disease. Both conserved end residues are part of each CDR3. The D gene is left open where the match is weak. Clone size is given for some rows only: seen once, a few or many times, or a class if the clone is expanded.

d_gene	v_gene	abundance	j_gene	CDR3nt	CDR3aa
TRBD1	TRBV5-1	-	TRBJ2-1	TGCGCCAGCAGTCCCGGGACAGGGCCCAATGAGCAGTTCTTC	CASSPGTGPNEQFF
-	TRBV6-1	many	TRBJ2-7	TGTGCCAGCCCGTCAGCCTACGAGCAGTACTTC	CASPSAYEQYF
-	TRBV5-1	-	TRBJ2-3	TGCGCCAGCAGCTTTTACAACAGGTTGACTAGCACAGATACGCAGTATTTT	CASSFYNRLTSTDTQYF
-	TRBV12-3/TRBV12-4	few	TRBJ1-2	TGTGCCAGCAGTTTGCCCCGGATACCTACCTATGGCTACACCTTC	CASSLPRIPTYGYTF
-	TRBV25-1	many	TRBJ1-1	TGTGCCAGCAGTGAATCCCCAGGCTTAGGGACTGAAGCTTTCTTT	CASSESPGLGTEAFF
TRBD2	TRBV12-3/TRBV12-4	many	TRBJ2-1	TGTGCCAGCAACAAAGGCGGGAGGGCTGTGGATGAGCAGTTCTTC	CASNKGGRAVDEQFF
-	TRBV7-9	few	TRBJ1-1	TGTGCCAGCAGCTTAGAAGAAGGGACTGAAGCTTTCTTT	CASSLEEGTEAFF
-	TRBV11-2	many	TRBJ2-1	TGTGCCAGCGGCTACGAGAAGTGGGGCTCCTACAATGAGCAGTTCTTC	CASGYEKWGSYNEQFF
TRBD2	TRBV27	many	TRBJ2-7	TGTGCCAGCAGTCTTTCTAGCGGGTACGAGCAGTACTTC	CASSLSSGYEQYF
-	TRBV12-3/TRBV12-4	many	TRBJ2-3	TGTGCCAGCAGTTTAGTGGGGACTGGGGGAACAGATACGCAGTATTTT	CASSLVGTGGTDTQYF
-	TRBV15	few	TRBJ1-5	TGTGCCACCAGCAGAGATCCGGTGGCAGGGAATCAGCCCCAGCATTTT	CATSRDPVAGNQPQHF
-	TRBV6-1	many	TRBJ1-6	TGTGCCAGCAGGGGGACTGTATATAATTCACCCCTCCACTTT	CASRGTVYNSPLHF
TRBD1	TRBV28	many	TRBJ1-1	TGTGCCAGCAGCAACAGGGGTATGCGGACTGAAGCTTTCTTT	CASSNRGMRTEAFF
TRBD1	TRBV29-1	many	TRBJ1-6	TGCAGCGCCGGACAGGGATTAGGATCACCCCTCCACTTT	CSAGQGLGSPLHF
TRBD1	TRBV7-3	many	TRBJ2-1	TGTGCCAGCAGCTCCCGGACAGGGGTGAACAATGAGCAGTTCTTC	CASSSRTGVNNEQFF
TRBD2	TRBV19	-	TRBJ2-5	TGTGCCAGTAGTACGACTAGCGGCCAAGAGACCCAGTACTTC	CASSTTSGQETQYF
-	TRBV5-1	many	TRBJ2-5	TGCGCCAGCAGCTTGCAAGGGAAAGAGACCCAGTACTTC	CASSLQGKETQYF
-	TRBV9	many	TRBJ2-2	TGTGCCAGCAGCGTAGCGGTTCTTGGACAGTCGAACACCGGGGAGCTGTTTTTT	CASSVAVLGQSNTGELFF
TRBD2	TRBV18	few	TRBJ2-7	TGTGCCAGCTCACCCCTCTCGACTAGCCTCAGCTCCTACGAGCAGTACTTC	CASSPLSTSLSSYEQYF
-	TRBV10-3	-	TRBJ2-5	TGTGCCATCAGGGGCGGACAAGAGACCCAGTACTTC	CAIRGGQETQYF
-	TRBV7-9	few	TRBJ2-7	TGTGCCAGCAGCTTAGTCGGAGGGGACTACGAGCAGTACTTC	CASSLVGGDYEQYF
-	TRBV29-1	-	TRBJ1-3	TGCAGCGTTGCTGCCGCTGGAAACACCATATATTTT	CSVAAAGNTIYF
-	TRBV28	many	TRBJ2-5	TGTGCCAGCACGCCAGGAGGACGGGGGACCCAGTACTTC	CASTPGGRGTQYF
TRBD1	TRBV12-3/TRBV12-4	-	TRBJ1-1	TGTGCCAGCAGTTCCCGACGGACAGGAACGAACACTGAAGCTTTCTTT	CASSSRRTGTNTEAFF
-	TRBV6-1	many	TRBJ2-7	TGTGCCAGCAGAGATCGAACGGGAGCCGGCGAGCAGTACTTC	CASRDRTGAGEQYF
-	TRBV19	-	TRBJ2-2	TGTGCCAGTAGTCCGAGCAGTCTCAGCGGGGAGCTGTTTTTT	CASSPSSLSGELFF